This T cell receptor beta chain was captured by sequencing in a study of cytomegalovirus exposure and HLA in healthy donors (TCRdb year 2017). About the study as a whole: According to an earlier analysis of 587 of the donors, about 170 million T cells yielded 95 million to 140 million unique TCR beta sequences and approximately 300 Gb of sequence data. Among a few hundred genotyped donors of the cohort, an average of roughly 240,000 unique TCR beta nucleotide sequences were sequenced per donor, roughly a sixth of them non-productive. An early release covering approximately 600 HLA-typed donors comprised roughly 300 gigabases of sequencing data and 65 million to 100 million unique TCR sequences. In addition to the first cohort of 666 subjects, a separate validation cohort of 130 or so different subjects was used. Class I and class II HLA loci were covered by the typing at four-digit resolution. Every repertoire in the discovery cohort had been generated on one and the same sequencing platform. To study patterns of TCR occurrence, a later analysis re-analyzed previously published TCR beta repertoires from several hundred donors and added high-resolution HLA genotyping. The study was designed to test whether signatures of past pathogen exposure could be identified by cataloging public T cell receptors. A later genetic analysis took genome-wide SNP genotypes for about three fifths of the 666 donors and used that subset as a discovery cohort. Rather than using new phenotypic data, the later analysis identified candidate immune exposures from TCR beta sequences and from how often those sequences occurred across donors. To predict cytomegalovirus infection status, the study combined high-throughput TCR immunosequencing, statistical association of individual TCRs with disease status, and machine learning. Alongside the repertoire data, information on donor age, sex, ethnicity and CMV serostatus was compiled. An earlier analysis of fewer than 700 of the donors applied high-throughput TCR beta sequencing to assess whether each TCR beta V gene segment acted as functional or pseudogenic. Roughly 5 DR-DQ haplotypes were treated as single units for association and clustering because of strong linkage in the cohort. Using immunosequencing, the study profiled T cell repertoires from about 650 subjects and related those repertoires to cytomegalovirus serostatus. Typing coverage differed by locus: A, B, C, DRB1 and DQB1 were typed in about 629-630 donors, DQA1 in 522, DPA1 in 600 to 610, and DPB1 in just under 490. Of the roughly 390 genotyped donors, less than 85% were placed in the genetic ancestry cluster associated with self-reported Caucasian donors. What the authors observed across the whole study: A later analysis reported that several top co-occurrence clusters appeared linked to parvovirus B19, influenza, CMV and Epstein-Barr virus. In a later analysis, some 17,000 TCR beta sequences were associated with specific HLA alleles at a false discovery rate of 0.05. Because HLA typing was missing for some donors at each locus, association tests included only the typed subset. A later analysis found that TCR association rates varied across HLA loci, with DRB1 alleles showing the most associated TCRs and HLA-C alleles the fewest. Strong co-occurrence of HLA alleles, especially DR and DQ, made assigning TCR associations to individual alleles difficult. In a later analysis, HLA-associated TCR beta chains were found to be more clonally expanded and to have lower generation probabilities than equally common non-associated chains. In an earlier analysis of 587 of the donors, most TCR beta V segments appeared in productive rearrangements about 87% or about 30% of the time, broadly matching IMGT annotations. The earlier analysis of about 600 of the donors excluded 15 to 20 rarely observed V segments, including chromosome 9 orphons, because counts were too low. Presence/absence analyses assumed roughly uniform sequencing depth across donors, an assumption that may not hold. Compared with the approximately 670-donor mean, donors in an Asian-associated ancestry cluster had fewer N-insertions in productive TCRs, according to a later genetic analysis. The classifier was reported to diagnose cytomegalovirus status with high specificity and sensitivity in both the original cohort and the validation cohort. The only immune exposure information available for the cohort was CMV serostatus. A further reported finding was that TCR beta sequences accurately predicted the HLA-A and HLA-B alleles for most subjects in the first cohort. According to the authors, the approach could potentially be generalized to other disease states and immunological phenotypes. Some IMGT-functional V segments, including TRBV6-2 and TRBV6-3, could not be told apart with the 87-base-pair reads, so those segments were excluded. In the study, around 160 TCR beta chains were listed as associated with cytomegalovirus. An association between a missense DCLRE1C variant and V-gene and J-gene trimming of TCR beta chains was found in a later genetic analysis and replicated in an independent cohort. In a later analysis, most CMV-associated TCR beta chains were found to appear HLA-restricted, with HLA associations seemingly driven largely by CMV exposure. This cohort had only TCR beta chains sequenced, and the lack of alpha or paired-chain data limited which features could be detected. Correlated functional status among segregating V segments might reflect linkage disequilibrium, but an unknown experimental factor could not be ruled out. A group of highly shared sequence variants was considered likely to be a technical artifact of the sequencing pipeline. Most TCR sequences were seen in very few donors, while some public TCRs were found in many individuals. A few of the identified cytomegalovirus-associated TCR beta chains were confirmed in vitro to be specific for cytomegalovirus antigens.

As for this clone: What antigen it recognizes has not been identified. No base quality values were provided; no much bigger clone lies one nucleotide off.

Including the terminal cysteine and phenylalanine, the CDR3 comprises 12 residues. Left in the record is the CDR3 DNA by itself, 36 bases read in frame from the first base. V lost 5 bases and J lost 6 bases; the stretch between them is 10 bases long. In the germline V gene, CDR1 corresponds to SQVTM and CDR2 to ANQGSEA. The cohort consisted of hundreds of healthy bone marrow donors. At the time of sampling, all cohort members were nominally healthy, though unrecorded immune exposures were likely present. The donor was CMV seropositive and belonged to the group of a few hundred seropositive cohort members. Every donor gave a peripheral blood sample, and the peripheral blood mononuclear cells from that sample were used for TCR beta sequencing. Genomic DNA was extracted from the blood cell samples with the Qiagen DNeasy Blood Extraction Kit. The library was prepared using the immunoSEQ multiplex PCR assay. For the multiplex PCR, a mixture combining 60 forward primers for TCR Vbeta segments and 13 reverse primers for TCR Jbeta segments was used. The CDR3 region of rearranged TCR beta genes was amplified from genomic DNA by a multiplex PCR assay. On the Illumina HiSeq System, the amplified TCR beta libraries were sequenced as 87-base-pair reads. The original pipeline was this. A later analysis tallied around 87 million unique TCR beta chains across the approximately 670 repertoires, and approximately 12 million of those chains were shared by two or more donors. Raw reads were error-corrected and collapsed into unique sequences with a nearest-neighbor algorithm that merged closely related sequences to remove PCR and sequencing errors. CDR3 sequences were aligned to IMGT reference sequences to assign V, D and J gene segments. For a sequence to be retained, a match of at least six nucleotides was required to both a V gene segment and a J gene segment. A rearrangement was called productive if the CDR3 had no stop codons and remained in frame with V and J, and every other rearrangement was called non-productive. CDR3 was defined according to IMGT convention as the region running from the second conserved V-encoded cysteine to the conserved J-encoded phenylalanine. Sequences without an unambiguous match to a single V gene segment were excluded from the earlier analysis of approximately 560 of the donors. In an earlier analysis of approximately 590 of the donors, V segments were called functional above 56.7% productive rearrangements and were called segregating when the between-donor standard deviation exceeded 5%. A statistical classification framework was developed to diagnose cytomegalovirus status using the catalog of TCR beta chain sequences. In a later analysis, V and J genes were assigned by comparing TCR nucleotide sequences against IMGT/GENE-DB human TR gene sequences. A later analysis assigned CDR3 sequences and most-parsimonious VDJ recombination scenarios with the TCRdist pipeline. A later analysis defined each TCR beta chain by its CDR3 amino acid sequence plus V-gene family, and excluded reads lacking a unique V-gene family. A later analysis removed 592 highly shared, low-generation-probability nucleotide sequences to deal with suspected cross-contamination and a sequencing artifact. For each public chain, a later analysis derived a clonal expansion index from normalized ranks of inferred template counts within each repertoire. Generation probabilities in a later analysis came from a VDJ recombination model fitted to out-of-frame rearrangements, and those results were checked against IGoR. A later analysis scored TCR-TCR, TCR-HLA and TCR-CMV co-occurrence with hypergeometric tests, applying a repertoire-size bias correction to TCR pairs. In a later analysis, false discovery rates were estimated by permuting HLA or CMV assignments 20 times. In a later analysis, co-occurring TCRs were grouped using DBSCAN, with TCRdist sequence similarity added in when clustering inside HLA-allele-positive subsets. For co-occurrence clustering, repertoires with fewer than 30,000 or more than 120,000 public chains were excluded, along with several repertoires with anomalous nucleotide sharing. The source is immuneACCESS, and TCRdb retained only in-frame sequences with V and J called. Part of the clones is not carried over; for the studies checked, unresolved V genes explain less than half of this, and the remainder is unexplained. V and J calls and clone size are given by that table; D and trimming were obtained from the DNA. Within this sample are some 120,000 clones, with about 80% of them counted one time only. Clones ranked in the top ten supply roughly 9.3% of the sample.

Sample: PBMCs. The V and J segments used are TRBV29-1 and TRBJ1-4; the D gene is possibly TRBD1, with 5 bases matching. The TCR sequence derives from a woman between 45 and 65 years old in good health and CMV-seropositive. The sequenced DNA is TGCAGCGTTTCAGGGCTGGATGAAAAACTGTTTTTT. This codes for CSVSGLDEKLFF.